The 3 T cell receptor beta chains in this list originate from one sample, sequenced in a study of regulatory T cells in long-lasting Graves disease (dated by TCRdb to the early 2020s). Interpreted using the paper, the time point label stands for: newly diagnosed GD, antithyroid drugs for less than 3 months. RNA was extracted from PBMCs in TRIzol for both TCR sequencing and RNA sequencing. The library was obtained by multiplex PCR. The run used an Illumina HiSeq 4000. iRepertoire HTBI primers and Arm-PCR amplification of CDR3 regions were used to construct TCR beta libraries. TCRdb ran its own pipeline on the public reads, namely fastp trimming at Q25 and MiXCR clone calling, and kept in-frame beta chains. Here each entry gathers all rows of one CDR3 protein and keeps the most common genes and DNA. The sample profile shows fewer than 550,000 distinct CDR3 sequences; around 16% of them were found once. The ten largest clones add up to roughly 25% of the sample.

These data are also associated with another study on T cells in Graves' hyperthyroidism and ophthalmopathy.

This sample comprised peripheral blood mononuclear cells (PBMCs), obtained at new diagnosis, from a patient treated with antithyroid drugs. These receptors were obtained from a woman between 40 and 65 years old with Graves disease. Donor details come from another sample of the same person, matched by shared clones.

In DNA, the CDR3 is TGTGCTAGTGCCCGAGGGGGCGAATCTGGCTACACCTTC. Its translation: CASARGGESGYTF. This sequence joins TRBV12-5 and TRBJ1-2; TRBD1 agrees at 7 bases. From germline, CDR1 is LGHNT and CDR2 FRNRAP. The CDR3 is 13 residues long. Trimming removed 7 bases from V and 7 bases from J; junction bases left unmatched: 9.

The chain joins TRBV4-1 to TRBJ1-2; a possible D gene is TRBD1 (6 bases). Per the germline V gene, CDR1 is MGHRA and CDR2 is YSYEKL. The V end lost 0 bases, the J end lost 8 bases, and 13 bases lay between the germline ends. This CDR3 comprises 14 residues. The CDR3 region has the DNA TGCGCCAGCAGCCAAGATTACAGCGGACAGGGCTACACCTTC. Translating gives CASSQDYSGQGYTF.

The table lists this clonotype with many counts. J is TRBJ2-4 and V is TRBV12-3 or TRBV12-4, with 7 positions matching TRBD1. The CDR3 consists of 17 residues. Losses at the gene ends were 0 bases for V and 0 bases for J; bases not matched to a gene: 5. The CDR3 is CASSLAGQLLAKNIQYF. For the CDR3, the DNA is TGTGCCAGCAGTTTAGCGGGACAGTTACTAGCCAAAAACATTCAGTACTTC.